The 6 T cell receptor beta chains in this list originate from one sample, sequenced in a study of Ad26.COV2.S vaccination and SARS-CoV-2 variants. This table comes from immunoSEQ multiplex PCR, and its TCRdb copy is limited to in-frame clones, with some not included. The table lists 300,000 to 350,000 clones, 75% to 90% of them singletons. Noted treatment: approximately 18 received Ad26.COV2.S at low or high dose, single or two shots; about 5 received placebo; per-sample allocation not given. Samples were taken on day 63 after the first vaccine or placebo injection. Sequencing used peripheral blood, obtained in a trial of Ad26.COV2.S vaccine versus placebo. The receptor source for this set is a person aged 18-60 years who received the Ad26.COV2.S COVID-19 vaccine or a placebo.

CDR3 coding DNA: TGTGCCAGCAGCGGCGGGGGATCAGGCACAGATACGCAGTATTTT. Amino acids: CASSGGGSGTDTQYF. The chain carries TRBV5-4 and TRBJ2-3; 7 bases line up with TRBD2. In germline, CDR1 is SGHNT, CDR2 YYREEE (reference sequence). With V trimmed by 4 bases and J by 1 base, 6 bases remained unmatched. The CDR3 length is 15 residues.

The chain has TRBV12-3 or TRBV12-4 and TRBJ2-1; weak D call: TRBD1 (5 bases). This CDR3 spans 12 amino acids. The V gene lost 5 bases and the J gene lost 11 bases, with 13 bases spanning the gap. In DNA, the CDR3 is TGTGCCAGCAGTACCAGGGATCGGAAGCAGTTCTTC. This encodes CASSTRDRKQFF.

The chain joins TRBV30 to TRBJ1-1; D is unclear. Germline assignment: CDR1 GTSNPN and CDR2 SVGIG (reference sequence). The CDR3 covers 10 residues. Trimming stripped 5 bases from V and 10 bases from J, with 11 bases between. The CDR3 here is CAWGPSVAFF. CDR3 DNA sequence: TGTGCCTGGGGTCCTAGCGTAGCTTTCTTT.

The chain has TRBV3-1 (or the pseudogene TRBV3-2) and TRBJ2-7; 9 nucleotides align to TRBD1. Unmatched junction bases numbered 9, after V lost 5 bases and J lost 7 bases. The V gene's germline CDR1 is LGHDT and CDR2 YNNKEL (reference sequence). The CDR3 spans 14 residues. CDR3 region: CASSYGDRVGEQYF. CDR3 coding DNA: TGTGCCAGCAGCTATGGGGACAGGGTTGGGGAGCAGTACTTC.

There are a few counts of this clone. The chain joins TRBV5-6 to TRBJ1-1, with D hard to call. The CDR3 length is 11 residues. The germline CDR1 and CDR2 sequences are SGHDT and YYEEEE. Trimming pared 4 bases from V and 9 bases from J, leaving 10 bases between. CDR3 DNA: TGTGCCAGCAGCGTGGGATTTCAAGCTTTCTTT. It translates to CASSVGFQAFF.

In this sample, this clone turned up a few times. The rearrangement joins TRBV6-6 to TRBJ2-7; the D is unclear. Trimming cost V 2 bases and J 3 bases, with 14 bases left between them. Germline V CDR1 and CDR2: MNHNY, SVGAGI (reference sequence). The CDR3 runs to 15 residues. CDR3 residues: CASSYLYGPNYEQYF. The CDR3 DNA sequence: TGTGCCAGCAGTTACCTTTACGGCCCCAACTACGAGCAGTACTTC.